Listed below are T cell receptor beta chains from one sample, sequenced in a study of patients and donors after allogeneic stem cell transplantation. TCRdb reprocessed the RT-PCR reads via MiXCR and lists one record per CDR3 protein. The sample has approximately 150,000 distinct CDR3 sequences; 24% are singletons. The sample comprised blood, either unsorted or a sorted T cell fraction (not recorded which). These receptors came from a human donor who was either an allogeneic HSCT recipient or a stem cell or donor lymphocyte infusion donor (not recorded which). It is not recorded whose cells these are; they may come from a transplant donor. Both conserved end residues are part of each CDR3. Each record gives: J gene, D gene, V gene, CDR3 length, clone size, CDR3 DNA, CDR3 protein. D genes are given only for firm matches. Rows give clone size only sometimes, using once, few, many, or a class for an expanded clone.

TRBJ2-7 . TRBV7-9 19 . TGTGCCAGCAGCTTAGGGTTTATTGTTTCTAGTAAAATTACCTACGAGCAGTACTTC CASSLGFIVSSKITYEQYF
TRBJ1-1 . TRBV5-1 14 many TGCGCCAGCAAACCGCGTACGGACCGCACTGAAGCTTTCTTT CASKPRTDRTEAFF
TRBJ1-5 . TRBV21-1 17 few TGTGCCAGCAGCGTCTGGGACAGGATTAATAGCAATCAGCCCCAGCATTTT CASSVWDRINSNQPQHF
TRBJ2-3 TRBD1 TRBV10-3 14 . TGTGCCATTTCCATAGGACAGGGTTCGGATACGCAGTATTTT CAISIGQGSDTQYF
TRBJ1-2 . TRBV20-1 13 few TGCAGTGCTAGAGGACAGACTAACTATGGCTACACCTTC CSARGQTNYGYTF
TRBJ1-6 . TRBV12-3/TRBV12-4 13 many TGTGCCAGCAGTTCCACAGGGAGTTCACCCCTCCACTTT CASSSTGSSPLHF
TRBJ1-6 . TRBV21-1 14 . TGTGCCAGCAGCAATCTGGCAAACCGTCCACCCCTCCACTTT CASSNLANRPPLHF
TRBJ1-1 . TRBV11-2 13 few TGTGCCAGCAGCGATATACCGGGGAGATCAGCTTTCTTT CASSDIPGRSAFF
TRBJ1-5 . TRBV7-2 15 medium-sized TGTGCCAGCAGCTTACTTTCCGAGGGCAATCAGCCCCAGCATTTT CASSLLSEGNQPQHF
TRBJ1-4 . TRBV9 16 many TGTGCCAGCAGCACAACCCCGGGGGGTGCTAATGAAAAACTGTTTTTT CASSTTPGGANEKLFF
TRBJ2-3 . TRBV20-1 15 . TGCAGTGCCGGATGGGGCAGATGGGGCACAGATACGCAGTATTTT CSAGWGRWGTDTQYF
TRBJ1-3 . TRBV12-3/TRBV12-4 14 many TGTGCCAGCAGTTTGGCCCGGAAAGGAAACACCATATATTTT CASSLARKGNTIYF
TRBJ1-5 . TRBV10-3 15 few TGTGCCATCAGTGAGAACGTCCTTAGCAATCAGCCCCAGCATTTT CAISENVLSNQPQHF
TRBJ2-3 . TRBV29-1 12 few TGCAGCGTTGCCGGGGACGGAAATACGCAGTATTTT CSVAGDGNTQYF
TRBJ1-2 . TRBV6-5 13 many TGTGCCACCACAGACATGACAGGTTTTGGCTACACCTTC CATTDMTGFGYTF
TRBJ2-5 . TRBV7-8 16 few TGTGCCAGCAGCTTAGTCGACAGGCGTCCAATGGAGACCCAGTACTTC CASSLVDRRPMETQYF
TRBJ1-3 . TRBV20-1 12 many TGCAGTGCTAGAGAAGGAGGGGACACCATATATTTT CSAREGGDTIYF
TRBJ1-1 TRBD1 TRBV10-3 13 . TGTGCCATCGCGGGACAGGGGGACACTGAAGCTTTCTTT CAIAGQGDTEAFF
TRBJ1-5 . TRBV7-9 16 few TGTGCCAGCAGCCCTATTCATGTAGGTGGCAATCAGCCCCAGCATTTT CASSPIHVGGNQPQHF
TRBJ2-1 . TRBV20-1 16 . TGCAGTGCTACGGACTCGGGTAAAGGAAGATACAATGAGCAGTTCTTC CSATDSGKGRYNEQFF
TRBJ2-3 . TRBV3-1 15 . TGTGCCAGCAGCCACCCCGGGACCAACACAGATACGCAGTATTTT CASSHPGTNTDTQYF
TRBJ2-1 . TRBV7-9 14 . TGTGCCAGCAGCTGGGGGGCGGAGGTAGGTGAGCAGTTCTTC CASSWGAEVGEQFF
TRBJ1-5 . TRBV7-8 16 . TGTGCCAGCAGCCGAGAGGCAGGGTTGGGCAATCAGCCCCAGCATTTT CASSREAGLGNQPQHF